These 13 T cell receptor beta chains were all obtained from the same sample, sequenced in a study of early T cells in non-severe SARS-CoV-2 infection. TCRdb re-derived calls from the 5' RACE reads in MiXCR, one entry per CDR3 protein. The table lists more than 70,000 distinct CDR3 sequences, 12% of them singletons. The sequenced sample consisted of whole blood. These receptors all come from an adult who was a healthcare worker with PCR-confirmed SARS-CoV-2 infection or an uninfected control (not recorded which).

This clonotype was picked up many times. The DNA of the CDR3 is TGCAGTGCTAGAGGGCCCCGAGCGGGGCAAGAGACCCAGTACTTC. Its protein is CSARGPRAGQETQYF. V is TRBV20-1 and J is TRBJ2-5; 7 bases match TRBD2. Trimming at V came to 1 base and at J to 2 bases, leaving 7 bases not matched to a gene. The CDR3 has 15 amino acids. The germline gives CDR1 DFQATT, CDR2 SNEGSKA (reference sequence).

This chain connects TRBV29-1 to TRBJ1-1; D is possibly TRBD1 (6 bases). CDR3 length: 12 amino acids. V lost 8 bases to trimming and J lost 5 bases, with 15 bases between them. CDR1 and CDR2 from the germline V gene are SQVTM and ANQGSEA. The CDR3 coding sequence is TGCAGCACTGAGGGGAGGGGGACTGAAGCTTTCTTT. Its translation is CSTEGRGTEAFF.

The V gene is TRBV7-3, the J gene TRBJ2-2, with TRBD2 matching over 9 bases. The germline V gene has CDR1 SGHTA and CDR2 FQGTGA. Trimming cost V 0 bases and J 1 base; bases outside gene matches: 3. There are 17 residues in the CDR3. CDR3 region: CASSLTPAGGNTGELFF. As DNA, the CDR3 is TGTGCCAGCAGCTTAACCCCAGCGGGGGGGAACACCGGGGAGCTGTTTTTT.

This clonotype was found many times. The rearrangement links TRBV24-1 to TRBJ2-1; a weak D match, TRBD2 (6 bases). Trimming stripped 2 bases from V and 3 bases from J, with 16 bases between. Germline CDR1 is KGHDR and CDR2 is SFDVKD. The CDR3 sequence is 17 residues long. CDR3 loop: CATSDSKAGWSYNEQFF. Written as DNA, the CDR3 is TGTGCCACCAGTGATTCCAAGGCGGGGTGGAGCTACAATGAGCAGTTCTTC.

The chain employs TRBV4-3 and TRBJ1-4, with D uncertain. With 0 bases removed from V and 8 bases from J, the gap between germline ends came to 13 bases. CDR1 and CDR2 (germline): LGHNA, YSLEER. This CDR3 spans 15 amino acids. CDR3 nucleotides: TGCGCCAGCAGCCAAGATCCGGGATACGGCGAAAAACTGTTTTTT. Translation: CASSQDPGYGEKLFF.

The rearrangement links TRBV20-1 to TRBJ2-7; unclear D gene. V was trimmed by 3 bases and J by 4 bases, leaving 16 bases between them. The CDR3 loop spans 14 amino acids. The germline V gene has CDR1 DFQATT and CDR2 SNEGSKA (reference sequence). CDR3 loop: CSASSHGRTYEQYF. The DNA for the CDR3 is TGCAGTGCTAGTTCCCACGGACGAACATACGAGCAGTACTTC.

This clonotype was recorded a few times. CDR3: CASSYPGRRNSGNTIYF. The CDR3 nucleotides read TGTGCCAGCAGTTACCCCGGACGGAGGAACTCTGGAAACACCATATATTTT. The chain links TRBV6-6 to TRBJ1-3; D call uncertain. CDR1 and CDR2 (germline): MNHNY, SVGAGI (reference sequence). The length of the CDR3 is 17 residues. V lost 2 bases to trimming and J lost 0 bases, with 14 bases between them.

The V gene is TRBV5-1, the J gene TRBJ2-2; 8 bases match TRBD2. This CDR3 region has 16 residues. Germline values: CDR1 SGHRS, CDR2 YFSETQ. Germline trimming cut 7 bases from V and 2 bases from J; bases unmatched to any gene: 10. This chain's CDR3 is CASGSAGVTNTGELFF. CDR3 sequence (DNA): TGCGCCAGCGGTTCAGCGGGAGTGACTAACACCGGGGAGCTGTTTTTT.

The chain uses TRBV9 and TRBJ1-6; no definite D call. The CDR3 consists of 13 residues. CDR1 and CDR2 from the germline V gene are SGDLS and YYNGEE. Trimming cost V 3 bases and J 5 bases, with 6 bases left between them. CDR3 residues: CASSGTDNSPLHF. The DNA of the CDR3 is TGTGCCAGCAGCGGAACAGATAATTCACCCCTCCACTTT. Together with reference TRBV9 and TRBJ1-6, the CDR3 gives the full variable domain: DSGVTQTPKHLITATGQRVTLRCSPRSGDLSVYWYQQSLDQGLQFLIQYYNGEERAKGNILERFSAQQFPDLHSELNLSSLELGDSALYFCASSGTDNSPLHFGNGTRLTVT.

A note on this clonotype: A junction boundary mismatches the germline segment, possibly from a read error. The genes are TRBV12-3 or TRBV12-4 and TRBJ2-1; no clear D. The CDR3 has 13 residues. The CDR3, as DNA: TGTGTCAGCAGTTCCAAGGGCTTAGGTGAGCAGTTCTTC. It specifies CVSSSKGLGEQFF.

This clonotype has ten or more counts. The chain joins TRBV2 to TRBJ1-2; no clear D. This CDR3 has 11 residues. In germline, CDR1 is SNHLY, CDR2 FYNNEI. V gave up 2 bases and J gave up 6 bases, with 4 bases separating them. CDR3 in amino acids: CASSELDGYTF. In DNA, the CDR3 is TGTGCCAGCAGTGAATTGGATGGCTACACCTTC.

This chain links TRBV6-4 with TRBJ1-2; 7 bases are a match to TRBD1. The CDR3 is 14 amino acids. CDR1 is MRHNA, CDR2 SNTAGT, per germline. V was clipped by 5 bases and J by 4 bases; unmatched bases: 7. In DNA, the CDR3 is TGTGCCAGCAGTCGGGACAGCGGCTCCTATGGCTACACCTTC. It codes for CASSRDSGSYGYTF.

The rearrangement links TRBV5-5 to TRBJ2-1; 10 nucleotides agree with TRBD2. Germline CDR1 and CDR2: SGHKS and YYEKEE (reference sequence). The CDR3 is 15 residues long. V shed 4 bases and J 8 bases; nucleotides not matched to a gene: 9. The CDR3, as DNA: TGTGCCAGCAGCCGACTAGCGGGCTTGGTCCATGAGCAGTTCTTC. Its protein product is CASSRLAGLVHEQFF.